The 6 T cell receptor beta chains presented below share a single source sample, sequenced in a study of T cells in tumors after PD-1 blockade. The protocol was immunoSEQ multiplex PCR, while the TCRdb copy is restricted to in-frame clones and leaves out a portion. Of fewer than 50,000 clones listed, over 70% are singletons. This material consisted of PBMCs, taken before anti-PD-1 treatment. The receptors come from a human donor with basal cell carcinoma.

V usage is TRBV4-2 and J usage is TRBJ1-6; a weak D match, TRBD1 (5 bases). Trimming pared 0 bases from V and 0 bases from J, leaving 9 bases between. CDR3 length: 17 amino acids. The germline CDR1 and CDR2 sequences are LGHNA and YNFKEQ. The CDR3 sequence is CASSQDRVSSYNSPLHF. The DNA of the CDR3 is TGTGCCAGCAGCCAAGACAGGGTGAGCTCCTATAATTCACCCCTCCACTTT.

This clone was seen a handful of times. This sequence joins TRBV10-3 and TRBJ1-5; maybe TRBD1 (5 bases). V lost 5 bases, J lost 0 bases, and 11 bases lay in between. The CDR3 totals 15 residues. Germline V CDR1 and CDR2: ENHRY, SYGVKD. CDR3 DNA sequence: TGTGCCATCAGTAAGACAGCCGATAGCAATCAGCCCCAGCATTTT. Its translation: CAISKTADSNQPQHF.

CDR3: CASSSPSGTVQETQYF. The CDR3 DNA reads TGTGCCAGCAGCTCCCCCTCCGGGACTGTCCAAGAGACCCAGTACTTC. The chain carries TRBV7-2 and TRBJ2-5; a weak D match, TRBD2 (6 bases). The germline V and J ends were trimmed by 4 bases and 1 base, with 16 bases remaining between them. Germline values: CDR1 SGHTA, CDR2 FQGNSA. This CDR3 region has 16 residues.

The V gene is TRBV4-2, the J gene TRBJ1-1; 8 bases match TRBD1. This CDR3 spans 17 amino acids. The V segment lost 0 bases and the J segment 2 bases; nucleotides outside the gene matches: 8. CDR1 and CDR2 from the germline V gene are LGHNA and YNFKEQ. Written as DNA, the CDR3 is TGTGCCAGCAGCCAAGATCCTCCCGGGACAGGAAACACTGAAGCTTTCTTT. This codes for CASSQDPPGTGNTEAFF.

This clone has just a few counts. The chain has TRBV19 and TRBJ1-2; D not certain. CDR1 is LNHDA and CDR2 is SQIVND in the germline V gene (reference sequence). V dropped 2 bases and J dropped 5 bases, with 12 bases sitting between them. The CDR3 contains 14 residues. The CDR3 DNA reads TGTGCCAGTAGTATACCCGATCTCCGATATGGCTACACCTTC. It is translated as CASSIPDLRYGYTF.

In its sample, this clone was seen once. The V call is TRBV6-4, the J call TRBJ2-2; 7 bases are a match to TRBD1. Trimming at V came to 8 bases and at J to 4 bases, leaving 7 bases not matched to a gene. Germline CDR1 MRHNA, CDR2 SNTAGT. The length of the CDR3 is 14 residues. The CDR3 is CASRVDRATGELFF. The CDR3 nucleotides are TGTGCCAGCCGCGTCGACAGGGCCACCGGGGAGCTGTTTTTT.